This is a list of T cell receptor beta chains from one sample in a study of blood T cell repertoires in COVID-19. This table comes from immunoSEQ multiplex PCR, and its TCRdb copy is limited to in-frame clones, with some not included. The sample consists of 350,000 to 450,000 clones, around 90% of them appearing once. Sequencing used peripheral blood. The receptors shown here come from a human donor in a cohort sampled during active COVID-19. CDR3s include the opening cysteine and the closing phenylalanine or tryptophan. The D gene is left open where the match is weak. For some rows the clone size is stated as once, few or many, or as a class when expanded; others skip it.

D gene: TRBD2
J gene: TRBJ2-3
clone size: once
V gene: TRBV7-3
CDR3 protein: CASSPTGGSTDTQYF
CDR3 DNA: TGTGCCAGCAGCCCCACGGGGGGGAGCACAGATACGCAGTATTTT

D gene: .
J gene: TRBJ1-4
clone size: .
V gene: TRBV7-7
CDR3 protein: CASSPGRVLWGSGEKLFF
CDR3 DNA: TGTGCCAGCAGCCCCGGGCGCGTATTATGGGGCTCTGGGGAAAAACTGTTTTTT

D gene: .
J gene: TRBJ1-1
clone size: .
V gene: TRBV16
CDR3 protein: CASSLGQGGVAEAFF
CDR3 DNA: TGTGCCAGCAGCTTAGGGCAGGGTGGAGTCGCTGAAGCTTTCTTT

D gene: .
J gene: TRBJ1-6
clone size: .
V gene: TRBV12-3/TRBV12-4
CDR3 protein: CASSLVRSPLHF
CDR3 DNA: TGTGCCAGCAGTTTAGTGAGATCACCCCTCCACTTT

D gene: .
J gene: TRBJ2-3
clone size: .
V gene: TRBV6-5
CDR3 protein: CASSYSMSAQNTQYF
CDR3 DNA: TGTGCCAGCAGTTACTCGATGTCCGCCCAGAATACGCAGTATTTT

D gene: .
J gene: TRBJ1-1
clone size: .
V gene: TRBV19
CDR3 protein: CASSILRERTEAFF
CDR3 DNA: TGTGCCAGTAGTATTCTCAGGGAAAGGACTGAAGCTTTCTTT

D gene: .
J gene: TRBJ2-7
clone size: .
V gene: TRBV12-3/TRBV12-4
CDR3 protein: CASTPGLDEQYF
CDR3 DNA: TGTGCCAGCACCCCGGGTCTCGACGAGCAGTACTTC

D gene: TRBD2
J gene: TRBJ2-3
clone size: .
V gene: TRBV7-9
CDR3 protein: CASSLTGGRATDTQYF
CDR3 DNA: TGTGCCAGCAGCTTAACTGGCGGGAGGGCCACAGATACGCAGTATTTT

D gene: TRBD1
J gene: TRBJ1-1
clone size: .
V gene: TRBV18
CDR3 protein: CASSPPGQGWGTEAFF
CDR3 DNA: TGTGCCAGCTCACCCCCCGGACAGGGGTGGGGCACTGAAGCTTTCTTT

D gene: TRBD1
J gene: TRBJ2-1
clone size: .
V gene: TRBV27
CDR3 protein: CASSSGTVSYNEQFF
CDR3 DNA: TGTGCCAGCAGTTCTGGGACAGTGTCCTACAATGAGCAGTTCTTC

D gene: .
J gene: TRBJ2-7
clone size: .
V gene: TRBV21-1
CDR3 protein: CASSKEGQGNVEQYF
CDR3 DNA: TGTGCCAGCAGCAAAGAGGGCCAGGGGAACGTCGAGCAGTACTTC

D gene: TRBD2
J gene: TRBJ2-5
clone size: .
V gene: TRBV5-1
CDR3 protein: CASSGGGLADQETQYF
CDR3 DNA: TGCGCCAGCAGCGGGGGGGGACTAGCGGACCAAGAGACCCAGTACTTC

D gene: TRBD2
J gene: TRBJ2-3
clone size: .
V gene: TRBV5-1
CDR3 protein: CASSRSRTSGSNGGTDTQYF
CDR3 DNA: TGCGCCAGCTCCCGATCAAGGACTAGCGGGAGTAACGGGGGGACAGATACGCAGTATTTT

D gene: TRBD2
J gene: TRBJ2-5
clone size: few
V gene: TRBV2
CDR3 protein: CASRPELAGVETQYF
CDR3 DNA: TGTGCCAGCAGGCCGGAACTAGCGGGGGTAGAGACCCAGTACTTC

D gene: .
J gene: TRBJ1-3
clone size: few
V gene: TRBV9
CDR3 protein: CASRAPGSGNTIYF
CDR3 DNA: TGTGCCAGCAGGGCTCCGGGCTCTGGAAACACCATATATTTT

D gene: .
J gene: TRBJ2-2
clone size: .
V gene: TRBV6-5
CDR3 protein: CASSYFPPAGELFF
CDR3 DNA: TGTGCCAGCAGTTACTTTCCACCGGCCGGGGAGCTGTTTTTT

D gene: .
J gene: TRBJ2-3
clone size: once
V gene: TRBV11-3
CDR3 protein: CASSGGPSTDTQYF
CDR3 DNA: TGTGCCAGCAGCGGTGGCCCTAGCACAGATACGCAGTATTTT

D gene: .
J gene: TRBJ1-1
clone size: .
V gene: TRBV5-1
CDR3 protein: CASSPRGTRMNTEAFF
CDR3 DNA: TGCGCCAGCAGCCCCAGGGGAACGCGAATGAACACTGAAGCTTTCTTT

D gene: TRBD1
J gene: TRBJ2-3
clone size: .
V gene: TRBV6-5
CDR3 protein: CASSPDRVVTDTQYF
CDR3 DNA: TGTGCCAGCAGTCCGGACAGGGTGGTCACAGATACGCAGTATTTT

D gene: .
J gene: TRBJ2-2
clone size: many
V gene: TRBV3-1/TRBV3-2
CDR3 protein: CASSRPDRHTGELFF
CDR3 DNA: TGTGCCAGCAGCCGACCCGACAGGCACACCGGGGAGCTGTTTTTT

D gene: .
J gene: TRBJ2-3
clone size: once
V gene: TRBV11-3
CDR3 protein: CASSFRAASGTDTQYF
CDR3 DNA: TGTGCCAGCAGCTTCAGGGCCGCCTCGGGCACAGATACGCAGTATTTT

D gene: TRBD1
J gene: TRBJ1-1
clone size: once
V gene: TRBV2
CDR3 protein: CASSEDRGGGGTEAFF
CDR3 DNA: TGTGCCAGCAGTGAAGACAGGGGCGGTGGGGGGACTGAAGCTTTCTTT

D gene: TRBD1
J gene: TRBJ1-5
clone size: .
V gene: TRBV7-8
CDR3 protein: CASSPQTGDSNQPQHF
CDR3 DNA: TGTGCCAGCAGCCCCCAGACAGGGGACAGCAATCAGCCCCAGCATTTT

D gene: TRBD1
J gene: TRBJ1-1
clone size: .
V gene: TRBV19
CDR3 protein: CASSVTGMNTEAFF
CDR3 DNA: TGTGCCAGTAGTGTGACAGGGATGAACACTGAAGCTTTCTTT

D gene: TRBD2
J gene: TRBJ2-7
clone size: .
V gene: TRBV4-1
CDR3 protein: CASSPRTSGGYEQYF
CDR3 DNA: TGCGCCAGCAGCCCTCGGACTAGCGGGGGCTACGAGCAGTACTTC

D gene: .
J gene: TRBJ2-4
clone size: once
V gene: TRBV7-9
CDR3 protein: CASSLNSMSRLYF
CDR3 DNA: TGTGCCAGCAGCCTTAACTCCATGTCCAGGCTGTACTTC

D gene: TRBD1
J gene: TRBJ1-4
clone size: .
V gene: TRBV5-1
CDR3 protein: CASSLAEGGGSNEKLFF
CDR3 DNA: TGCGCCAGCAGCTTGGCCGAAGGGGGCGGTTCTAATGAAAAACTGTTTTTT

D gene: .
J gene: TRBJ1-2
clone size: few
V gene: TRBV30
CDR3 protein: CAWSVFDSGGYTF
CDR3 DNA: TGTGCCTGGAGTGTTTTTGACTCCGGCGGCTACACCTTC

D gene: TRBD2
J gene: TRBJ2-1
clone size: many
V gene: TRBV14
CDR3 protein: CASSPPFVAGGREFF
CDR3 DNA: TGTGCCAGCAGCCCCCCATTCGTAGCGGGAGGGCGGGAGTTCTTC

D gene: .
J gene: TRBJ1-2
clone size: .
V gene: TRBV19
CDR3 protein: CASSIRDYGYTF
CDR3 DNA: TGTGCCAGTAGTATCAGGGATTATGGCTACACCTTC

D gene: TRBD1
J gene: TRBJ1-5
clone size: .
V gene: TRBV19
CDR3 protein: CASSPTTGGLENQPQHF
CDR3 DNA: TGTGCCAGTAGTCCTACGACAGGGGGCCTTGAGAATCAGCCCCAGCATTTT

D gene: TRBD1
J gene: TRBJ1-1
clone size: .
V gene: TRBV4-1
CDR3 protein: CASSQADRDGGEAFF
CDR3 DNA: TGCGCCAGCAGCCAAGCCGACAGGGACGGGGGTGAAGCTTTCTTT

D gene: TRBD2
J gene: TRBJ2-5
clone size: once
V gene: TRBV11-3
CDR3 protein: CASSTGTSGQETQYF
CDR3 DNA: TGTGCCAGCAGCACAGGGACTAGCGGCCAAGAGACCCAGTACTTC

D gene: .
J gene: TRBJ1-2
clone size: .
V gene: TRBV5-1
CDR3 protein: CASSDSNYGYTF
CDR3 DNA: TGCGCCAGCAGTGACAGCAACTATGGCTACACCTTC

D gene: .
J gene: TRBJ2-3
clone size: .
V gene: TRBV15
CDR3 protein: CATSRVGGSGDTQYF
CDR3 DNA: TGTGCCACCAGCAGAGTCGGGGGATCTGGGGATACGCAGTATTTT

D gene: .
J gene: TRBJ1-6
clone size: .
V gene: TRBV18
CDR3 protein: CASSPGRSYNSPLHF
CDR3 DNA: TGTGCCAGCTCACCAGGGAGATCCTATAATTCACCCCTCCACTTT

D gene: TRBD1
J gene: TRBJ1-2
clone size: few
V gene: TRBV6-1
CDR3 protein: CASSYSRDSSFYTF
CDR3 DNA: TGTGCCAGCAGTTATAGTCGGGACAGCTCTTTTTACACCTTC

D gene: .
J gene: TRBJ1-1
clone size: .
V gene: TRBV7-3
CDR3 protein: CASSLTGVNTEAFF
CDR3 DNA: TGTGCCAGCAGCTTAACAGGGGTGAACACTGAAGCTTTCTTT

D gene: .
J gene: TRBJ1-2
clone size: .
V gene: TRBV2
CDR3 protein: CASSANRATNYGYTF
CDR3 DNA: TGTGCCAGCAGTGCTAACAGGGCTACTAACTATGGCTACACCTTC

D gene: .
J gene: TRBJ1-4
clone size: .
V gene: TRBV19
CDR3 protein: CASSNGVDEKLFF
CDR3 DNA: TGTGCCAGTAGTAACGGTGTTGATGAAAAACTGTTTTTT

D gene: TRBD1
J gene: TRBJ2-2
clone size: .
V gene: TRBV11-2
CDR3 protein: CASSKSLGTGVTGELFF
CDR3 DNA: TGTGCCAGCAGCAAGAGCCTAGGGACAGGTGTAACCGGGGAGCTGTTTTTT

D gene: TRBD2
J gene: TRBJ2-1
clone size: .
V gene: TRBV11-2
CDR3 protein: CASSWTSLLNEQFF
CDR3 DNA: TGTGCCAGCAGCTGGACTAGCCTTCTTAATGAGCAGTTCTTC

D gene: .
J gene: TRBJ2-1
clone size: .
V gene: TRBV6-5
CDR3 protein: CASGGSSTYNEQFF
CDR3 DNA: TGTGCCAGTGGGGGGAGCAGTACCTACAATGAGCAGTTCTTC

D gene: .
J gene: TRBJ1-3
clone size: .
V gene: TRBV19
CDR3 protein: CASSDYRASSGNTIYF
CDR3 DNA: TGTGCCAGTAGTGATTACAGGGCGAGCTCTGGAAACACCATATATTTT

D gene: .
J gene: TRBJ2-5
clone size: .
V gene: TRBV30
CDR3 protein: CAWSPRGRLYQYF
CDR3 DNA: TGTGCCTGGAGTCCCAGGGGCCGTCTATACCAGTACTTC

D gene: .
J gene: TRBJ1-2
clone size: few
V gene: TRBV19
CDR3 protein: CASSIGDYGYTF
CDR3 DNA: TGTGCCAGTAGTATCGGGGACTATGGCTACACCTTC

D gene: .
J gene: TRBJ2-7
clone size: .
V gene: TRBV21-1
CDR3 protein: CASSISTGPRPYEQYF
CDR3 DNA: TGTGCCAGCAGCATCTCCACAGGGCCCCGCCCTTACGAGCAGTACTTC

D gene: .
J gene: TRBJ1-3
clone size: .
V gene: TRBV30
CDR3 protein: CAWRQAGGNTIYF
CDR3 DNA: TGTGCCTGGAGGCAGGCGGGAGGAAACACCATATATTTT

D gene: .
J gene: TRBJ1-4
clone size: .
V gene: TRBV15
CDR3 protein: CATSRDPEEEKLFF
CDR3 DNA: TGTGCCACCAGCAGAGACCCCGAGGAAGAAAAACTGTTTTTT

D gene: .
J gene: TRBJ2-2
clone size: .
V gene: TRBV7-2
CDR3 protein: CASSLSPDTGELFF
CDR3 DNA: TGTGCCAGCAGCTTGAGTCCGGACACCGGGGAGCTGTTTTTT